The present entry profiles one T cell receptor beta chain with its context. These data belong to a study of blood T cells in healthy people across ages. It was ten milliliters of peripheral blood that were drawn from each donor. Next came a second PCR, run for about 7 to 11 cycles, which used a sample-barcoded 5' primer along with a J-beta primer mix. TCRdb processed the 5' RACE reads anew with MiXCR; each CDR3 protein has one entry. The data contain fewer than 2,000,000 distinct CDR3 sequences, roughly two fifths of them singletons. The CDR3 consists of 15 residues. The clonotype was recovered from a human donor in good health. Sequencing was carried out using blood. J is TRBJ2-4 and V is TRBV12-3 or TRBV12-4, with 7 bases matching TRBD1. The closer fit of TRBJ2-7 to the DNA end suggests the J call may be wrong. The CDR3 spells CASRSDRDTFYEQYF. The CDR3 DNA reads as TGTGCCAGCAGGTCCGACAGGGATACATTCTACGAGCAGTACTTC.